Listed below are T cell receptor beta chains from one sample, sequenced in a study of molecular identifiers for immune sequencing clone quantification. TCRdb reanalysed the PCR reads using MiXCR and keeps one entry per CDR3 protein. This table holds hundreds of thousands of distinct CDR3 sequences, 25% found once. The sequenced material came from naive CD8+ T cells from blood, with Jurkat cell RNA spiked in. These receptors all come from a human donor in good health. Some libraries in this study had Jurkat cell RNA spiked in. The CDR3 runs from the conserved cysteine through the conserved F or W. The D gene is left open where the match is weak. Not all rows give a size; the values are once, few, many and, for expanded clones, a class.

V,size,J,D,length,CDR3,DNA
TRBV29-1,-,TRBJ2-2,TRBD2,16,CSVAVLGRGNTGELSF,TGCAGCGTTGCGGTGTTAGGGCGGGGGAACACCGGGGAGCTGTCTTTT
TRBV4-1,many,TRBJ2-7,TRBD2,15,CASSRATSGTYEQYF,TGCGCCAGCAGCCGGGCCACTAGCGGAACCTACGAGCAGTACTTC
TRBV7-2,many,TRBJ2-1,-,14,CASSYYGPYNEQFF,TGTGCCAGCAGCTACTATGGTCCCTACAATGAGCAGTTCTTC
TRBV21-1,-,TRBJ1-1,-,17,CASSKERRGKNGTEAFF,TGTGCCAGCAGCAAAGAACGTCGGGGGAAGAACGGCACTGAAGCTTTCTTT
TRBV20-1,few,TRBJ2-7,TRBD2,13,CSARQGGTYEQYF,TGCAGTGCTAGACAGGGAGGGACCTACGAGCAGTACTTC
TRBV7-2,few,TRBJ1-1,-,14,CASSLVGGEWEAFF,TGTGCCAGCAGCTTAGTGGGGGGAGAGTGGGAGGCTTTCTTT
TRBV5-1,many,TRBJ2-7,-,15,CASSLAGRRFYEQYF,TGCGCCAGCAGCTTGGCCGGGCGACGGTTCTACGAGCAGTACTTC
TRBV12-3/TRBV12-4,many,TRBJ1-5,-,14,CASSLGPRNQPQHF,TGTGCCAGCAGTTTAGGGCCAAGGAACCAGCCCCAGCATTTT
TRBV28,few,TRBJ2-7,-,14,CACRQRLSSYEQYF,TGTGCCTGCAGGCAACGTCTTAGCTCCTACGAGCAGTACTTC
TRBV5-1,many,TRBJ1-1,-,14,CASSLTRVGTEAFF,TGCGCCAGCAGCCTTACCAGGGTCGGCACTGAAGCTTTCTTT
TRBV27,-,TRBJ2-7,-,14,CVSSSWDNSYEQYF,TGTGTCAGCAGTTCCTGGGACAACTCCTACGAGCAGTACTTC
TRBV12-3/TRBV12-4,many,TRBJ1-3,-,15,CASSLGAISGNTIYF,TGTGCCAGCAGTTTAGGGGCCATCTCTGGAAACACCATATATTTT
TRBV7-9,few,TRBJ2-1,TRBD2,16,CASSFEAGVSYNEQFF,TGTGCCAGCAGCTTTGAAGCGGGGGTCTCCTACAATGAGCAGTTCTTC
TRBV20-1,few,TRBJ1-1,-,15,CSARELGGQDTEAFF,TGCAGTGCTAGAGAATTAGGGGGGCAAGACACTGAAGCTTTCTTT
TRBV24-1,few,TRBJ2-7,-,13,CATSSAPGYEQYF,TGTGCCACCAGTTCCGCCCCAGGCTACGAGCAGTACTTC
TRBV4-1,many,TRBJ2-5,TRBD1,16,CASSQDRAGGWETQYF,TGCGCCAGCAGCCAAGATCGGGCAGGGGGTTGGGAGACCCAGTACTTC
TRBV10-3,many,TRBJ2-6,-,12,CAIAGGANVLTF,TGTGCCATCGCAGGCGGGGCCAACGTCCTGACTTTC
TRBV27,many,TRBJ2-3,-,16,CASSLGAPTTTDTQYF,TGTGCCAGCAGTCTTGGTGCTCCAACGACCACAGATACGCAGTATTTT
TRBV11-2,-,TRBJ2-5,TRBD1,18,CASSHLNRDRGFQETQYF,TGTGCCAGCAGCCATTTAAACCGGGACAGGGGGTTCCAAGAGACCCAGTACTTC
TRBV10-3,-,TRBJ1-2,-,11,CAIRGNFSCTF,TGTGCCATCAGGGGGAATTTCAGCTGCACCTTC
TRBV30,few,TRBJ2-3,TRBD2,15,CAWSALAVSTDTQYF,TGTGCCTGGAGTGCACTAGCGGTTAGCACAGATACGCAGTATTTT
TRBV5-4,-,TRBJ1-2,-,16,CASSLGTGPSDYGYTF,TGTGCCAGCAGCTTGGGTACGGGCCCCTCTGACTATGGCTACACCTTC
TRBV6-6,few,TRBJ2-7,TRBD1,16,CASSTGQGTTSYEQYF,TGTGCCAGCAGTACGGGACAGGGAACCACCTCCTACGAGCAGTACTTC
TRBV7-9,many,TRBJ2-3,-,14,CASSPRLRTDTQYF,TGTGCCAGCAGCCCAAGACTCCGCACAGATACGCAGTATTTT
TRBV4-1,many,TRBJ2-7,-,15,CASSPRTPNNYEQYF,TGCGCCAGCAGCCCGCGGACCCCCAACAACTACGAGCAGTACTTC
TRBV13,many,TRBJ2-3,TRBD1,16,CASSWTGTGVTDTQYF,TGTGCCAGCAGCTGGACCGGGACAGGGGTCACAGATACGCAGTATTTT
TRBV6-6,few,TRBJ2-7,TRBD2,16,CASSNSRGGPHYEQYF,TGTGCCAGCAGTAACTCCCGCGGGGGACCCCACTACGAGCAGTACTTC
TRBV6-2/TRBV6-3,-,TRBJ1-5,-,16,CASSYLPTDSNQPQHF,TGTGCCAGCAGTTACCTCCCGACAGATAGCAATCAGCCCCAGCATTTT
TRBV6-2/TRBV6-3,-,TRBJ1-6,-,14,CASSYWTVNSPLHF,TGTGCCAGCAGTTATTGGACAGTCAATTCACCCCTCCACTTT
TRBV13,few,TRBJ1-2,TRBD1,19,CASSLDRGTGTVNGYGYTF,TGTGCCAGCAGCTTAGATCGTGGGACAGGGACGGTAAACGGGTATGGCTACACCTTC
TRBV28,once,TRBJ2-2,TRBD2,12,CASGGRSGGLFF,TGTGCCAGCGGCGGGAGGTCCGGGGGGCTGTTTTTT
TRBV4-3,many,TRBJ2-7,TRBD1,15,CASSQERQGTGEQYF,TGCGCCAGCAGCCAAGAAAGACAGGGGACCGGCGAGCAGTACTTC
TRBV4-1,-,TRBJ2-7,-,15,CASSPRSDGTYEQYF,TGCGCCAGCAGCCCAAGATCCGACGGGACCTACGAGCAGTACTTC
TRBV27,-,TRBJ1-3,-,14,CASSLGFPGNTIYF,TGTGCCAGCAGTTTAGGGTTCCCTGGAAACACCATATATTTT
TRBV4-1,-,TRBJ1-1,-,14,CARSQPRGGPEAFF,TGCGCCCGCAGCCAACCCCGCGGGGGCCCTGAAGCTTTCTTT
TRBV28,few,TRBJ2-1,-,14,CASSLVAVDNEQFF,TGTGCCAGCAGTTTGGTAGCGGTTGACAATGAGCAGTTCTTC
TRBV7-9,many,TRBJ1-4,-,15,CASSLGWQTNEKLFF,TGTGCCAGCAGCTTAGGTTGGCAGACAAATGAAAAACTGTTTTTT
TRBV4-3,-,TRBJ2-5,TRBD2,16,CASSQGHSSGQETQYF,TGCGCCAGCAGCCAAGGGCATTCTAGCGGGCAAGAGACCCAGTACTTC
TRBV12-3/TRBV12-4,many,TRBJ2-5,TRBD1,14,CASTRRRDRETQYF,TGTGCCAGCACAAGACGCCGGGACAGGGAGACCCAGTACTTC
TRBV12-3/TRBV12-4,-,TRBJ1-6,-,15,CASSIQSSYNSPLHF,TGTGCCAGCAGTATCCAGAGCTCCTATAATTCACCCCTCCACTTT
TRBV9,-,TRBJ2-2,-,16,CASSVAPEGDAGERFF,TGTGCCAGCAGCGTAGCTCCTGAGGGGGACGCCGGGGAGCGGTTTTTT
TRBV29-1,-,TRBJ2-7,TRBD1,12,CSVEGTGIEQYF,TGCAGCGTTGAAGGGACAGGCATCGAGCAGTACTTC
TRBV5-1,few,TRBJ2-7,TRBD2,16,CASSLTASGDVYEQYF,TGCGCCAGCAGCTTGACGGCTAGCGGGGACGTCTACGAGCAGTACTTC
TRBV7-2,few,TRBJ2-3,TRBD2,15,CASSPSGGAGATQYF,TGTGCCAGCAGCCCATCGGGGGGGGCGGGAGCTACGCAGTATTTT
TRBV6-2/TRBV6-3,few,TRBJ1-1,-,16,CASSYSTGTPNTEAFF,TGTGCCAGCAGTTACTCTACCGGGACACCGAACACTGAAGCTTTCTTT
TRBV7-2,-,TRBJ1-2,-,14,CASSPSTGFYGYPF,TGTGCCAGCAGCCCCTCGACGGGGTTCTATGGCTACCCCTTC